This T cell receptor (beta chain) was sequenced for a study of cytomegalovirus exposure and HLA in healthy donors. A word on this clone: Antigen: not known.

Study-level points and caveats: Among the sequence variants, a highly shared cluster was likely an artifact of sequencing.

Both 60 Vbeta primers and 13 Jbeta primers went into the PCR. Using immunoSEQ multiplex PCR, the repertoire was profiled, and TCRdb retains in-frame clones only, with some absent. The sample includes approximately 210,000 clones, more than 70% of them seen just once. Sequenced sample: PBMCs. The origin of this receptor is a woman in her thirties or forties in good health and CMV-seronegative.

The CDR3 is CAWSPTQRGSETQYF. CDR3 in DNA: TGTGCCTGGAGTCCCACGCAGCGGGGGAGCGAGACCCAGTACTTC. The chain combines TRBV30 with TRBJ2-5, with TRBD2 matching 8 bases. Germline CDR1 and CDR2: GTSNPN and SVGIG (reference sequence). This CDR3 region has 15 residues. J gave up 5 bases and V 2 bases, and 10 bases lay outside the gene matches. Full variable domain (rest looked up from reference TRBV30 and TRBJ2-5): SQTIHQWPATLVQPVGSPLSLECTVEGTSNPNLYWYRQAAGRGLQLLFYSVGIGQISSEVPQNLSASRPQDRQFILSSKKLLLSDSGFYLCAWSPTQRGSETQYFGPGTRLLVL.